The entry below gives a single T cell receptor (beta chain) sequence along with its context. The data were taken from a study of T cell repertoires in ileal Crohn's disease. Study summary: At surgery, about 38% of patients smoked, with median disease duration 7.9 years.

V dropped 0 bases and J dropped 4; count of bases not matched to a gene: 10. The V gene's germline CDR1 is MGHRA and CDR2 YSYEKL. This CDR3 has 17 residues. The repertoire was sequenced with immunoSEQ multiplex PCR; TCRdb's copy has only in-frame clones and lacks some. The sample shows approximately 15,000 clones, about 66% of them seen only once. The source of this sequence is an adult with Crohn's disease. The chain recombines TRBV4-1 with TRBJ1-2; 8 positions match TRBD1. Sequenced sample: ileal tissue. CDR3 DNA: TGCGCCAGCAGCCAAGATTGGGCCCCAGGGGGCGGCTATGGCTACACCTTC. Protein: CASSQDWAPGGGYGYTF.